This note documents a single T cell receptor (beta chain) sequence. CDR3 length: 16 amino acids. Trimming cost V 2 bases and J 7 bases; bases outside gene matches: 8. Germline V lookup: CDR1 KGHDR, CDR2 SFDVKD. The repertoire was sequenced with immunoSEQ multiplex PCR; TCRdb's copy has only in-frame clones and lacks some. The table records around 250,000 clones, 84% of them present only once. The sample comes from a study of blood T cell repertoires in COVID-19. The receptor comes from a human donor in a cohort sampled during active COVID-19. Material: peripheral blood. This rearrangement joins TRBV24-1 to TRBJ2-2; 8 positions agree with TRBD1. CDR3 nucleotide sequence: TGTGCCACCAGTGATTGGCAAGCAGGGGGCAGCGGGGAGCTGTTTTTT. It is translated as CATSDWQAGGSGELFF.